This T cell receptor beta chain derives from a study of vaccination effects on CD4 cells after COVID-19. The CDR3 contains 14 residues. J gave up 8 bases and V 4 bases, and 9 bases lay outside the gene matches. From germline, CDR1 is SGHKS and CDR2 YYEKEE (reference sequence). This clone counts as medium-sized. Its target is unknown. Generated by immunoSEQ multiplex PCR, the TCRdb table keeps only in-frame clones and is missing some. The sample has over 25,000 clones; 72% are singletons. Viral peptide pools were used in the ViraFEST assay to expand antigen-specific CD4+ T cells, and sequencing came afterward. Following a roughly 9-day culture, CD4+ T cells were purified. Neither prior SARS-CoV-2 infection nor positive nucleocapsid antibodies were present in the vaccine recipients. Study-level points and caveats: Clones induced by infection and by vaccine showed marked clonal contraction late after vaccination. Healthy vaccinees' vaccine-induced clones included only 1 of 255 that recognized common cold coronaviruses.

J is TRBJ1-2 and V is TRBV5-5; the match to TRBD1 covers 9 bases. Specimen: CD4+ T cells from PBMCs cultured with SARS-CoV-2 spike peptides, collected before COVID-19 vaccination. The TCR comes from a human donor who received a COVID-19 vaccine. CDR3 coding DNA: TGTGCCAGCAGCCCTTGGACAGGGGTGGGGGGCTACACCTTC. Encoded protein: CASSPWTGVGGYTF.